This TCR beta chain stems from a study of shared clonotypes between healthy human individuals. Study results and caveats: Donors were few, which limited the genetic and exposure-history diversity represented.

This CDR3 is 15 amino acids long. Trimming stripped 0 bases from V and 6 bases from J, with 15 bases between. Germline loops: CDR1 SGHTA, CDR2 FQGNSA. For genomic DNA, unsorted samples relied on 85 million to 100 million PBMCs. This clone was observed once. Its target is not known. Generated by immunoSEQ multiplex PCR, the TCRdb table keeps only in-frame clones and is missing some. The sample lists about 560,000 clones, just over 75% occurring once. The chain links TRBV7-2 to TRBJ2-7; D gene uncertain. The source is a woman aged 40 to 49 in good health. Some clones in this sample may be carry-over from other donors' samples. The sequencing sample was made of PBMCs. As DNA, the CDR3 is TGTGCCAGCAGCTTAGCAGGGCTGGGGTCGGTCGAGCAGTACTTC. It translates to CASSLAGLGSVEQYF. The full variable domain, its missing parts supplied by reference TRBV7-2 and TRBJ2-7, is GAGVSQSPSNKVTEKGKDVELRCDPISGHTALYWYRQSLGQGLEFLIYFQGNSAPDKSGLPSDRFSAERTGGSVSTLTIQRTQQEDSAVYLCASSLAGLGSVEQYFGPGTRLTVT.